This T cell receptor (beta chain) emerged from a study of OX40 agonist ivuxolimab in advanced cancers. Across the whole study: Prior therapy, whether anti-PD-1, anti-PD-L1 or anti-CTLA-4, was allowed, and 30% to 40% had some.

Repertoires were generated with immunoSEQ multiplex PCR, while TCRdb's copy carries only in-frame clones and drops some. The sample lists around 58,000 clones, around 89% occurring once. V lost 1 base to trimming and J lost 0 bases; unmatched junction nucleotides: 3. The CDR3 is 16 amino acids. In germline, CDR1 is LNHDA, CDR2 SQIVND (reference sequence). The rearrangement links TRBV19 to TRBJ2-1, with 7 nucleotides matching TRBD2. Source: CD4+ or CD8+ T cells sorted from blood, taken in a trial of the OX40 agonist ivuxolimab. The receptor was isolated from an adult with an advanced solid tumor such as melanoma, head and neck, liver or kidney cancer. As DNA, the CDR3 is TGTGCCAGTAGTATAGGTGGCGGGAGCTCCTACAATGAGCAGTTCTTC. Residues: CASSIGGGSSYNEQFF.